This TCR beta chain was captured in a study of human T cells and chemical hapten exposure (dated by TCRdb to the early 2020s). Concerning the study at large: For sensitization, 2% DPC in acetone was applied to a 2 cm by 2 cm area of upper inner arm skin. Alopecia areata with under or over 50% scalp involvement, alopecia totalis and alopecia universalis were represented in the patient cohort, which was mostly female. Libraries were combined into a pool for sequencing, and differences in TCR yield between samples came mainly from small differences in library volumes within the pool. In alopecia patients, the study followed how the peripheral blood TCR repertoire changed in vivo over primary and secondary sensitization to diphenylcyclopropenone (DPC), a hapten. Patch testing on the upper back used Finn chambers containing 0.01% DPC, with scoring done after 6 days according to International Contact Dermatitis Research Group standards. Throughout the study period of 20 to 25 weeks, patients also received therapeutic DPC doses to the scalp every week. Blood samples were taken from patients before sensitization (week 0) and then at 2, 6 and about 24 weeks after DPC sensitization. Some 29 alopecia patients provided blood for TCR sequencing at one to four time points (pre-sensitization, 2, 6 and 24 weeks).

Summary of the overall study and its limitations: The number of TCRs above 1 in 1000 frequency did not change with DPC sensitization; there was no evidence of global repertoire structure alterations. After repeated subsampling, the strength of the expansion versus patch-test correlation and the threshold at which it became significant changed. Because every patient had alopecia, a presumed autoimmune disease, the patients' immune response might differ from that of healthy individuals. Compared with pre-sensitization or healthy control sets, expanded TCRs formed significantly more large CDR3 similarity clusters, which is consistent with antigen-driven responses. Patch test score was positively correlated with the number of PT1 expanded TCRs, with significance at thresholds 8, 16 and 32 but not at 4.

This clonotype has at least ten counts. Its antigen is currently not known. The record has no base qualities; no much larger clone is one base away. Its CDR3 holds 14 amino acids, cysteine through phenylalanine. Only the CDR3 DNA is retained, 42 bases long and in frame from the first base. V loses 6 bases at its end and J loses 0 bases; junction bases beyond the gene matches: 3. Per the germline V gene, SGHRS is the CDR1 and YFSETQ is the CDR2. The sample's time point label is to be understood as: pre-sensitization, week 0. The treatment or condition label, read with the paper, signifies: therapeutic diphenylcyclopropenone sensitization with weekly scalp DPC. At every patch-test visit, the blood draw took place before the patch test was put on. Patients were eligible if aged 18 to 70, diagnosed with alopecia and judged suitable for DPC therapy, and pregnant patients were excluded. Total RNA was extracted from unfractionated whole blood collected in Tempus Blood RNA tubes.

The method behind the library was RACE. Sequencing was carried out with a NextSeq 500. Library preparation attached unique molecular identifiers to individual cDNA molecules for quantitative, reproducible TCR counting. From each blood RNA sample, both TCR alpha and TCR beta chains were sequenced. The published analysis was carried out like this. A median of around 96,000 TCRs per sample was observed, with a range of 23,224 to 690,600. The Decombinator software suite was used to annotate the V, J and CDR3 of the TCR reads. For the PS versus PT1 abundance plots, all samples were subsampled to the same number of TCRs (28,000). TCRs were defined as expanded if absent before sensitization and observed at least eight times at the 2-week time point. The raw public data were reprocessed by TCRdb itself: fastp quality trimming at Q25, MiXCR clonotype calling, in-frame beta chains only. Under each unique CDR3 protein, matching rows form one entry showing the most common genes and DNA. These V and J calls are TCRdb output, not the study's own analysis. The sample records under 400,000 distinct CDR3 sequences, 4.5% to 5.5% of which are singletons. The top ten clones comprise 2.5% to 3% of the sample.

The specimen comprised whole blood, sampled in connection with sensitization to the hapten diphenylcyclopropenone (DPC). This receptor was taken from a woman between 50 and 59 years old with alopecia areata. Some clones in this sample may be carry-over from other donors' samples. The receptor chain draws on TRBV5-1 and TRBJ2-3; 8 bases in the junction line up with TRBD1. The DNA sequence is as follows: TGCGCCAGCACAAGGACAGGGAGCACAGATACGCAGTATTTT. This yields the protein CASTRTGSTDTQYF.